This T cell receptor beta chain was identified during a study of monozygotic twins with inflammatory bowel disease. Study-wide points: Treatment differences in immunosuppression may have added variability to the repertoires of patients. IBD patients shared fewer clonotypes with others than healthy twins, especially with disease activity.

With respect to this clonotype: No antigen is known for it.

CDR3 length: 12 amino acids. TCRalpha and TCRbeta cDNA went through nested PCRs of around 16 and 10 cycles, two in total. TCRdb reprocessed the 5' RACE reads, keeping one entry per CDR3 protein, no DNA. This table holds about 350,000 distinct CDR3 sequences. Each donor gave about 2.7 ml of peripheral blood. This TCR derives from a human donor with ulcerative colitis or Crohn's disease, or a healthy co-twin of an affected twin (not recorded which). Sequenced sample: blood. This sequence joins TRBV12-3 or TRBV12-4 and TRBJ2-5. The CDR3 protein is CASSRSPAAQYF.